These 30 T cell receptor beta chains share one sample of origin, sequenced in a study of OX40 agonist ivuxolimab in advanced cancers. The repertoire was sequenced with immunoSEQ multiplex PCR; TCRdb's copy has only in-frame clones and lacks some. The sample holds 90,000 to 100,000 clones; about 90% are singletons and the top ten take just under 0.8%. The material sequenced was CD4+ or CD8+ T cells sorted from blood, taken in a trial of the OX40 agonist ivuxolimab. The origin of the receptors is an adult with an advanced solid tumor such as melanoma, head and neck, liver or kidney cancer.

V gene TRBV6-6 combines with J gene TRBJ2-7; D possibly uses TRBD1 or TRBD2 (5 bases each). Per germline, CDR1 MNHNY and CDR2 SVGAGI (reference sequence). CDR3 size: 15 residues. V lost 6 bases and J 1 base, leaving 16 bases between the germline ends. DNA of the CDR3: TGTGCCAGCAGCGCCGGGACGGGACGATCCTACGAGCAGTACTTC. Protein: CASSAGTGRSYEQYF.

This CDR3 reads CASSLQGEELFF. CDR3 nucleotides: TGCGCCAGCAGCTTGCAGGGGGAGGAGCTGTTTTTT. This chain uses TRBV5-1 with TRBJ2-2; 7 nucleotides match TRBD1. Germline V gene sequence: CDR1 SGHRS, CDR2 YFSETQ. Unmatched junction bases numbered 1, after V lost 1 base and J lost 10 bases. The CDR3 runs to 12 residues.

The chain has TRBV4-3 and TRBJ2-7, with TRBD2 as a possible D gene (5 bases). There are 15 residues in the CDR3. Germline CDR1 LGHNA, CDR2 YSLEER. The V end lost 0 bases, the J end lost 6 bases, and 15 bases lay between the germline ends. CDR3 DNA sequence: TGCGCCAGCAGCCAAGATGGGTCTAGCAGCCTCGAGCAGTACTTC. It is translated as CASSQDGSSSLEQYF.

The CDR3 protein is CASSLAQGRGGIRNEQFF. CDR3 nucleotides: TGTGCCAGCAGCTTAGCCCAAGGCAGGGGTGGAATTAGAAATGAGCAGTTCTTC. The rearrangement links TRBV7-2 to TRBJ2-1; maybe TRBD1 (6 bases). The V gene's germline CDR1 is SGHTA and CDR2 FQGNSA. The CDR3 contains 18 residues. Trimming left V 0 bases short and J 7 bases short, with 22 bases between.

V gene TRBV19 combines with J gene TRBJ1-3; D may be TRBD1 (5 bases). V lost 6 bases to trimming and J lost 2 bases, with 5 bases between them. The CDR3 spans 12 residues. CDR1 is LNHDA and CDR2 is SQIVND in the germline V gene (reference sequence). The CDR3 reads CASRGPGNTIYF. The CDR3 DNA is TGTGCCAGTAGGGGGCCTGGAAACACCATATATTTT. The variable domain in full, completed from reference TRBV19 and TRBJ1-3, reads DGGITQSPKYLFRKEGQNVTLSCEQNLNHDAMYWYRQDPGQGLRLIYYSQIVNDFQKGDIAEGYSVSREKKESFPLTVTSAQKNPTAFYLCASRGPGNTIYFGEGSWLTVV.

The genes are TRBV15 and TRBJ1-3; D ambiguous. Per the germline V gene, CDR1 is LNHNV and CDR2 is YYDKDF (reference sequence). The CDR3 spans 12 residues. Trimming shortened V by 5 bases and J by 9 bases, and 11 bases separated the two germline ends. The DNA of the CDR3 is TGTGCCACCAGCGCGATGTATGGCACCATATATTTT. Residues: CATSAMYGTIYF.

This sequence joins TRBV11-2 and TRBJ2-3; possible D gene TRBD2, 6 bases. V lost 4 bases and J 10 bases, leaving 12 bases between the germline ends. Looked up from germline, CDR1 is SGHAT and CDR2 is FQNNGV. The CDR3 sequence is 12 residues long. The CDR3, as DNA: TGTGCCAGCAGCTCTAGGGGCGGGGCGCAGTATTTT. Its translation is CASSSRGGAQYF.

The rearrangement links TRBV11-2 to TRBJ1-4; tentative D call: TRBD1 (6 bases). Germline V gene sequence: CDR1 SGHAT, CDR2 FQNNGV. The CDR3 is 16 residues long. V was shortened by 6 bases and J by 2 bases, with 16 bases between the two germline ends. DNA of the CDR3: TGTGCCAGCAGACTAAGACTGGGGGCGACTAATGAAAAACTGTTTTTT. Its translation is CASRLRLGATNEKLFF.

DNA of the CDR3: TGTGCCAGCAGCTTAGCGCGCACCGGATCCTATGGCTACACCTTC. Translated: CASSLARTGSYGYTF. The chain is built from TRBV7-8 and TRBJ1-2; D is ambiguous. From germline, CDR1 is SGHVS and CDR2 FQNEAQ. Trimming took off 0 bases at V and 4 bases at J, with 12 bases between the two ends. The CDR3 sequence is 15 residues long.

The rearrangement links TRBV30 to TRBJ1-4; D is ambiguous. CDR1 is GTSNPN and CDR2 is SVGIG in the germline V gene (reference sequence). The CDR3 spans 13 residues. With 0 bases removed from V and 8 bases from J, the gap between germline ends came to 10 bases. CDR3 residues: CAWSVGYPEKLFF. As DNA, the CDR3 is TGTGCCTGGAGTGTAGGGTATCCCGAAAAACTGTTTTTT.

About this clone itself: The junction and the germline gene differ at one end; a read error may be behind it. V and J are TRBV9 and TRBJ2-3, with 8 bases aligning to TRBD1. Germline V lookup: CDR1 SGDLS, CDR2 YYNGEE. The CDR3 is 14 amino acids. In DNA, the CDR3 is TGTGCCAGCAGTGTAGGACAGGGTAGGGATACGCAGTATTTT. It translates to CASSVGQGRDTQYF.

V and J are TRBV18 and TRBJ2-7, with D uncertain. The germline V gene has CDR1 KGHSH and CDR2 LQKENI. V lost 1 base and J lost 0, with 7 bases in between. The CDR3 sequence is 14 residues long. CDR3 protein: CASSPRIDSYEQYF. The CDR3 DNA sequence: TGTGCCAGCTCACCACGAATCGACTCCTACGAGCAGTACTTC.

The chain is built from TRBV5-6 and TRBJ1-6, with D perhaps TRBD1 (5 bases). V was shortened by 0 bases and J by 7 bases, with 8 bases between the two germline ends. Germline CDR1 and CDR2: SGHDT and YYEEEE. The CDR3 contains 14 residues. The CDR3 here is CASSLGQGNSPLHF. CDR3 nucleotides: TGTGCCAGCAGCTTGGGGCAGGGAAATTCACCCCTCCACTTT.

This chain connects TRBV7-2 to TRBJ1-5; D is unresolved. The V and J ends lost 5 bases and 5 bases respectively, with 10 bases between them. The CDR3 covers 13 residues. Germline-derived CDR1 and CDR2 are SGHTA and FQGNSA. CDR3 sequence reads: CASSRRVDQPQHF. Written as DNA, the CDR3 is TGTGCCAGCAGCCGGAGGGTGGATCAGCCCCAGCATTTT. The full variable domain, with the rest looked up from reference TRBV7-2 and TRBJ1-5, is GAGVSQSPSNKVTEKGKDVELRCDPISGHTALYWYRQSLGQGLEFLIYFQGNSAPDKSGLPSDRFSAERTGGSVSTLTIQRTQQEDSAVYLCASSRRVDQPQHFGDGTRLSIL.

The gene calls are TRBV28 and TRBJ2-7, with 8 positions matching TRBD2. CDR1 and CDR2 (germline): MDHEN, SYDVKM. This CDR3 has 15 residues. Trimming took 7 bases from V and 4 from J; bases not matched to a gene: 12. The CDR3 DNA follows: TGTGCCAGCACCGACCGGGGGACTAGGTTTTACGAGCAGTACTTC. Protein: CASTDRGTRFYEQYF.

The DNA of the CDR3 is TGTGCCAGCAGCTTAGGACATATCACAGATACGCAGTATTTT. Encoded protein: CASSLGHITDTQYF. The rearrangement links TRBV11-3 to TRBJ2-3; D unclear. Trimming took 1 base from V and 2 from J, leaving 7 bases between them. The CDR3 length is 14 residues. Per the germline V gene, CDR1 is SGHNT and CDR2 is YENEEA.

The J gene is TRBJ2-5, the V gene TRBV30, with D possibly being TRBD1 (6 bases). V lost 1 base and J lost 4, with 7 bases in between. CDR3 size: 12 residues. CDR1 and CDR2 (germline): GTSNPN, SVGIG (reference sequence). Here the CDR3 reads CAWSGGPETQYF. In DNA, the CDR3 is TGTGCCTGGAGTGGGGGGCCAGAGACCCAGTACTTC.

As concerns this clone: At one end, the junction sequence differs from germline, possibly due to a read error. The chain uses TRBV7-7 and TRBJ1-5, with D possibly matching TRBD1 (5 bases). Germline V gives CDR1 SSHAT, CDR2 FNYEAQ (reference sequence). CDR3 length equals 13 residues. The DNA of the CDR3 is TGTGCTAGCAGCTCAGGGAGAGGGCAGCCCCAGCATTTT. Its protein product is CASSSGRGQPQHF. The full variable domain, with the rest looked up from reference TRBV7-7 and TRBJ1-5, is GAGVSQSPRYKVTKRGQDVTLRCDPISSHATLYWYQQALGQGPEFLTYFNYEAQPDKSGLPSDRFSAERPEGSISTLTIQRTEQRDSAMYRCASSSGRGQPQHFGDGTRLSIL.

The chain has TRBV6-1 and TRBJ1-3, with a tentative D call TRBD1 (5 bases). CDR1 is MNHNS and CDR2 is SASEGT in the germline V gene. The CDR3 length is 14 residues. The CDR3 DNA sequence: TGTGCGACGGGGGACTCCAGCTCTGGAAACACCATATATTTT. It encodes CATGDSSSGNTIYF.

This clone was found once. This chain links TRBV19 with TRBJ2-7; TRBD1 matches at 7 bases. The trim removed 3 bases at V and 2 bases at J, leaving 7 bases unmatched. Germline V gene data show CDR1 as LNHDA and CDR2 as SQIVND (reference sequence). The CDR3 extends over 15 amino acids. The CDR3 here is CASSIAQGIPYEQYF. The CDR3 region has the DNA TGTGCCAGTAGTATCGCACAGGGGATTCCCTACGAGCAGTACTTC.

In this sample, this clone turned up once. The chain uses TRBV5-4 and TRBJ2-3; 8 nucleotides line up with TRBD2. There are 15 residues in the CDR3. In germline, CDR1 is SGHNT, CDR2 YYREEE (reference sequence). Trimming cost V 2 bases and J 4 bases; bases outside gene matches: 6. CDR3 sequence reads: CASSLNGGAADTQYF. CDR3 sequence (DNA): TGTGCCAGCAGCTTAAACGGGGGGGCGGCAGATACGCAGTATTTT.

This clone was seen just once. CDR3 DNA sequence: TGTGCCAGCTCACCACGGCAGATCATAGGGACCGGGGAGCTGTTTTTT. Translating it yields CASSPRQIIGTGELFF. The gene calls are TRBV18 and TRBJ2-2, with D uncertain. Germline V lookup: CDR1 KGHSH, CDR2 LQKENI. The CDR3 consists of 16 residues. The V and J ends lost 1 base and 5 bases respectively, with 14 bases between them.

The chain joins TRBV6-4 to TRBJ1-3; D remains ambiguous. The CDR3 has 14 amino acids. Trimming took off 2 bases at V and 0 bases at J, with 5 bases between the two ends. Germline V lookup: CDR1 MRHNA, CDR2 SNTAGT. CDR3 protein: CASSDRFSGNTIYF. DNA for the CDR3: TGTGCCAGCAGTGACCGGTTCTCTGGAAACACCATATATTTT.

The chain links TRBV7-6 to TRBJ2-3; the D is unclear. The CDR3 extends over 13 amino acids. Trimming shortened V by 1 base and J by 2 bases, and 4 bases separated the two germline ends. Germline CDR1 SGHVS, CDR2 FNYEAQ. The CDR3 region has the DNA TGTGCCAGCAGCTTAGAACCCACAGATACGCAGTATTTT. This gives the protein CASSLEPTDTQYF.

This chain joins TRBV15 and TRBJ2-7; D is ambiguous. Trimming left V 4 bases short and J 2 bases short, with 3 bases between. The CDR3 loop spans 11 amino acids. Looked up from germline, CDR1 is LNHNV and CDR2 is YYDKDF (reference sequence). The CDR3 DNA is TGTGCCACCAGCACTACCTACGAGCAGTACTTC. Its translation: CATSTTYEQYF.

The chain recombines TRBV28 with TRBJ1-2; D gene uncertain. The CDR3 runs 15 residues. Trimming left V 5 bases short and J 4 bases short, with 17 bases between. CDR1 is MDHEN, CDR2 SYDVKM, per germline. CDR3: CASSLRGRLSYGYTF. The CDR3 DNA follows: TGTGCCAGCAGTCTACGAGGGAGGCTAAGCTATGGCTACACCTTC.

The V gene is TRBV27, the J gene TRBJ2-6; D gene unclear. Per the germline V gene, CDR1 is MNHEY and CDR2 is SMNVEV (reference sequence). V was shortened by 2 bases and J by 0 bases, with 11 bases between the two germline ends. The CDR3 sequence is 17 residues long. CDR3 residues: CASSLKVLSSGANVLTF. Written as DNA, the CDR3 is TGTGCCAGCAGTTTAAAGGTTCTTAGCTCTGGGGCCAACGTCCTGACTTTC.

J is TRBJ2-7 and V is TRBV30; TRBD2 matches 10 bases. CDR1 GTSNPN and CDR2 SVGIG come from the germline V gene (reference sequence). The CDR3 has 13 amino acids. V shed 5 bases, J shed 6 bases, and the junction held 7 bases outside the gene matches. CDR3 sequence: CAWARAGGREQYF. In DNA form, the CDR3 reads TGTGCCTGGGCGCGAGCGGGGGGGCGCGAGCAGTACTTC.

This chain connects TRBV28 to TRBJ1-6; D call uncertain. The CDR3 length is 12 residues. The V end lost 7 bases, the J end lost 7 bases, and 8 bases lay between the germline ends. The germline CDR1 and CDR2 sequences are MDHEN and SYDVKM. As DNA, the CDR3 is TGTGCCAGCATGGTAGTAAATTCACCCCTCCACTTT. Translation gives CASMVVNSPLHF.

This chain links TRBV6-1 with TRBJ2-2; 11 bases match TRBD2. Trimming removed 4 bases from V and 4 bases from J; junction bases left unmatched: 11. This CDR3 is built from 18 residues. Germline CDR1 reads MNHNS; CDR2 reads SASEGT. Here the CDR3 DNA reads TGTGCCAGCAGTGGCCGGGCTAGCGGGGGGCGAGGCACCGGGGAGCTGTTTTTT. Translation gives CASSGRASGGRGTGELFF.